The 2 T cell receptor beta chains below were found in one sample sequenced in a study of breast tumors, draining lymph nodes, adjacent tissues. TCRdb independently ran MiXCR on the multiplex PCR reads; one entry per CDR3 protein. The sample has approximately 52,000 distinct CDR3 sequences; roughly 41% are singletons. The material sequenced was breast tumor tissue. These receptors all come from a female donor with breast cancer. Some clones in this sample may be carry-over from other donors' samples.

This clonotype is categorized as medium-sized. This chain links TRBV5-1 with TRBJ2-3; possibly TRBD2 for D (6 bases). The CDR3 consists of 16 residues. Trimming took off 1 base at V and 4 bases at J, with 16 bases between the two ends. CDR1 is SGHRS and CDR2 is YFSETQ in the germline V gene. CDR3 amino acids: CASSLTGGIGSDTQYF. The CDR3 DNA reads TGCGCCAGCAGCTTGACTGGAGGGATCGGCTCAGATACGCAGTATTTT.

About this clonotype: Germline and junction disagree at one end, which may indicate a read error. This rearrangement joins TRBV7-2 to TRBJ2-1; 13 bases are a match to TRBD2. The CDR3 is 17 amino acids. Germline-derived CDR1 and CDR2 are SGHTA and FQGNSA. The CDR3 is CASSLEGTSGIPNQQFF. The DNA for the CDR3 is TGTGCCAGCAGCTTAGAGGGGACTAGCGGGATTCCCAATCAGCAGTTCTTC. Full variable domain (outside the CDR3, taken from reference TRBV7-2 and TRBJ2-1): GAGVSQSPSNKVTEKGKDVELRCDPISGHTALYWYRQSLGQGLEFLIYFQGNSAPDKSGLPSDRFSAERTGGSVSTLTIQRTQQEDSAVYLCASSLEGTSGIPNQQFFGPGTRLTVL.